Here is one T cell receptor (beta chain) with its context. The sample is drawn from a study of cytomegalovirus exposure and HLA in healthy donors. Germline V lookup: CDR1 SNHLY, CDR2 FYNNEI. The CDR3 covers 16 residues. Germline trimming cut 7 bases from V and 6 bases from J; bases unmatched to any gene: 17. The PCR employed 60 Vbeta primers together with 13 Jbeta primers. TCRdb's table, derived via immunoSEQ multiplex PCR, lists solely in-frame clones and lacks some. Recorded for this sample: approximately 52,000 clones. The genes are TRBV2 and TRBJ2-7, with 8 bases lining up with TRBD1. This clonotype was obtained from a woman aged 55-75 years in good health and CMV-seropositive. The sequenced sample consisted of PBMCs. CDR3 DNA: TGTGCCAGCACCCTAGAAGGAAGACAGGGGTCCGGCGAGCAGTACTTC. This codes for CASTLEGRQGSGEQYF.